These T cell receptor beta chains were read from a single sample in a study of OX40 agonist ivuxolimab in advanced cancers. This table comes from immunoSEQ multiplex PCR, and its TCRdb copy is limited to in-frame clones, with some not included. This sample has 48,000 or so clones, with roughly 85% found just once. The sample here was CD4+ or CD8+ T cells sorted from blood, taken in a trial of the OX40 agonist ivuxolimab. The receptors originated from an adult with an advanced solid tumor such as melanoma, head and neck, liver or kidney cancer. Each CDR3 is given with its conserved first and last residue. Fields, in order: V gene, J gene, D gene, clone size, CDR3 protein, CDR3 DNA. D genes are given only for firm matches. Size tells how often a clone was seen (once, few, many) or the class of an expanded clone, and some rows leave it out.

V gene: TRBV15
J gene: TRBJ2-1
D gene: TRBD2
clone size: NA
CDR3 protein: CATQGGRVSYNEQFF
CDR3 DNA: TGTGCCACCCAGGGCGGGAGGGTCTCCTACAATGAGCAGTTCTTC

V gene: TRBV4-1
J gene: TRBJ2-3
D gene: NA
clone size: NA
CDR3 protein: CASSQGRVAEDTQYF
CDR3 DNA: TGCGCCAGCAGCCAAGGGAGAGTGGCGGAAGATACGCAGTATTTT

V gene: TRBV6-5
J gene: TRBJ2-6
D gene: NA
clone size: NA
CDR3 protein: CAAATGANVLTF
CDR3 DNA: TGTGCCGCAGCGACTGGGGCCAACGTCCTGACTTTC

V gene: TRBV30
J gene: TRBJ1-2
D gene: NA
clone size: NA
CDR3 protein: CACLGTAPHLNYGYTF
CDR3 DNA: TGTGCCTGCCTCGGTACAGCTCCCCACTTAAACTATGGCTACACCTTC

V gene: TRBV6-5
J gene: TRBJ2-7
D gene: TRBD2
clone size: NA
CDR3 protein: CASSLKSGRGYEQYF
CDR3 DNA: TGTGCCAGCAGTTTAAAAAGCGGGAGGGGTTACGAGCAGTACTTC

V gene: TRBV9
J gene: TRBJ2-5
D gene: TRBD2
clone size: NA
CDR3 protein: CASSVAPSGEETQYF
CDR3 DNA: TGTGCCAGCAGCGTAGCGCCTAGCGGGGAGGAGACCCAGTACTTC

V gene: TRBV28
J gene: TRBJ2-7
D gene: NA
clone size: NA
CDR3 protein: CASSLQGQEYEQYF
CDR3 DNA: TGTGCCAGCAGTTTACAGGGCCAGGAGTACGAGCAGTACTTC

V gene: TRBV9
J gene: TRBJ2-3
D gene: TRBD2
clone size: NA
CDR3 protein: CASGLALRDTQYF
CDR3 DNA: TGTGCCAGCGGACTAGCCCTACGAGATACGCAGTATTTT

V gene: TRBV11-2
J gene: TRBJ2-2
D gene: NA
clone size: NA
CDR3 protein: CASSLENTGELFF
CDR3 DNA: TGTGCCAGCAGCTTAGAGAACACCGGGGAGCTGTTTTTT

V gene: TRBV6-5
J gene: TRBJ1-2
D gene: NA
clone size: NA
CDR3 protein: CASSYRGPPRDGYTF
CDR3 DNA: TGTGCCAGCAGTTACCGGGGCCCCCCGAGGGATGGCTACACCTTC

V gene: TRBV27
J gene: TRBJ2-1
D gene: NA
clone size: NA
CDR3 protein: CASSLFRGPEQFF
CDR3 DNA: TGTGCCAGCAGTTTATTTAGGGGACCCGAGCAGTTCTTC

V gene: TRBV19
J gene: TRBJ2-7
D gene: TRBD1
clone size: NA
CDR3 protein: CASSIDGTGGGEQYF
CDR3 DNA: TGTGCCAGTAGTATAGACGGGACAGGGGGCGGCGAGCAGTACTTC

V gene: TRBV2
J gene: TRBJ2-3
D gene: TRBD2
clone size: NA
CDR3 protein: CASSVTSRSTQYF
CDR3 DNA: TGTGCCAGCAGTGTGACTAGCCGATCTACGCAGTATTTT

V gene: TRBV6-5
J gene: TRBJ1-4
D gene: NA
clone size: NA
CDR3 protein: CASSYSDTTNEKLFF
CDR3 DNA: TGTGCCAGCAGTTACTCGGATACAACTAATGAAAAACTGTTTTTT

V gene: TRBV28
J gene: TRBJ2-1
D gene: TRBD2
clone size: NA
CDR3 protein: CASRLGGAGGPKQFF
CDR3 DNA: TGTGCCAGCAGGCTGGGTGGAGCGGGAGGGCCTAAGCAGTTCTTC

V gene: TRBV6-9
J gene: TRBJ2-5
D gene: NA
clone size: NA
CDR3 protein: CASSPAGQQETQYF
CDR3 DNA: TGTGCCAGCAGCCCGGCGGGACAACAAGAGACCCAGTACTTC

V gene: TRBV6-1
J gene: TRBJ2-7
D gene: NA
clone size: NA
CDR3 protein: CASTRGGGGEGEQYF
CDR3 DNA: TGTGCCAGCACCCGAGGGGGGGGAGGGGAAGGCGAGCAGTACTTC

V gene: TRBV5-5
J gene: TRBJ1-2
D gene: TRBD1
clone size: NA
CDR3 protein: CASSTDRGGGYTF
CDR3 DNA: TGTGCCAGCAGTACGGACAGGGGAGGCGGCTACACCTTC

V gene: TRBV5-4
J gene: TRBJ2-5
D gene: TRBD1
clone size: NA
CDR3 protein: CASSAGTGGPETQYF
CDR3 DNA: TGTGCCAGCAGCGCGGGGACAGGGGGTCCTGAGACCCAGTACTTC

V gene: TRBV14
J gene: TRBJ2-1
D gene: TRBD2
clone size: NA
CDR3 protein: CASSLGLAGGGYDEQFF
CDR3 DNA: TGTGCCAGCAGCCTCGGACTAGCGGGAGGAGGCTACGATGAGCAGTTCTTC

V gene: TRBV30
J gene: TRBJ1-2
D gene: TRBD1
clone size: few
CDR3 protein: CAWSVGTGHYGYTF
CDR3 DNA: TGTGCCTGGAGTGTAGGGACAGGTCACTATGGCTACACCTTC

V gene: TRBV6-1
J gene: TRBJ2-3
D gene: TRBD1
clone size: NA
CDR3 protein: CASSPGQHTDTQYF
CDR3 DNA: TGTGCCAGCAGCCCGGGACAGCACACAGATACGCAGTATTTT

V gene: TRBV18
J gene: TRBJ1-5
D gene: NA
clone size: NA
CDR3 protein: CASSPLQGMGQPQHF
CDR3 DNA: TGTGCCAGCTCACCACTGCAGGGAATGGGTCAGCCCCAGCATTTT

V gene: TRBV9
J gene: TRBJ2-5
D gene: TRBD1
clone size: NA
CDR3 protein: CASSELDRAYTRQETQYF
CDR3 DNA: TGTGCCAGCAGCGAGTTGGACAGGGCTTACACGCGTCAAGAGACCCAGTACTTC

V gene: TRBV6-4
J gene: TRBJ2-3
D gene: NA
clone size: NA
CDR3 protein: CASSYSSSTDTQYF
CDR3 DNA: TGTGCCAGCAGTTACAGTTCTAGCACAGATACGCAGTATTTT

V gene: TRBV11-1
J gene: TRBJ2-1
D gene: TRBD2
clone size: NA
CDR3 protein: CASRGLQRESEQFF
CDR3 DNA: TGTGCCAGCAGAGGACTACAGCGGGAGTCTGAGCAGTTCTTC

V gene: TRBV29-1
J gene: TRBJ2-5
D gene: TRBD2
clone size: once
CDR3 protein: CSVGGTSGSYETQYF
CDR3 DNA: TGCAGCGTAGGGGGGACTAGCGGGAGCTATGAGACCCAGTACTTC

V gene: TRBV9
J gene: TRBJ2-5
D gene: TRBD2
clone size: once
CDR3 protein: CASSPWTSGRAGGETQYF
CDR3 DNA: TGTGCCAGCAGCCCATGGACTAGCGGGAGGGCCGGTGGAGAGACCCAGTACTTC

V gene: TRBV18
J gene: TRBJ2-3
D gene: NA
clone size: once
CDR3 protein: CASSPGSIDTQYF
CDR3 DNA: TGTGCCAGCTCACCAGGTTCGATAGATACGCAGTATTTT

V gene: TRBV9
J gene: TRBJ2-7
D gene: NA
clone size: NA
CDR3 protein: CASSVAQNPYEQYF
CDR3 DNA: TGTGCCAGCAGCGTAGCCCAGAATCCCTACGAGCAGTACTTC

V gene: TRBV5-1
J gene: TRBJ2-3
D gene: TRBD1
clone size: NA
CDR3 protein: CASSPGTGGLDTQYF
CDR3 DNA: TGCGCCAGCAGCCCGGGGACAGGGGGCCTAGATACGCAGTATTTT